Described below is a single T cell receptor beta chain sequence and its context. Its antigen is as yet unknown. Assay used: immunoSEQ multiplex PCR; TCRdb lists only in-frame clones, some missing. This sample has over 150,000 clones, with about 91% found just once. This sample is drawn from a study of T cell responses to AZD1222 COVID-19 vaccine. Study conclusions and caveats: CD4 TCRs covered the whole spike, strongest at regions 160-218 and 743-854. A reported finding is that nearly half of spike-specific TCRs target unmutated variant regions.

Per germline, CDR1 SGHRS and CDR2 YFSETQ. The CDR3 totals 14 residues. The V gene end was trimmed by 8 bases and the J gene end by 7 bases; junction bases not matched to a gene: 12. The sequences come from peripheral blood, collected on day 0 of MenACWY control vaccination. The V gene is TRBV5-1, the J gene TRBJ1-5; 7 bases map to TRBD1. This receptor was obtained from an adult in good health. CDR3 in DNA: TGCGCCAGTTTTTTTGACAGGGAGCTCCAGCCCCAGCATTTT. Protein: CASFFDRELQPQHF. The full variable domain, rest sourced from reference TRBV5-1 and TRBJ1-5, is KAGVTQTPRYLIKTRGQQVTLSCSPISGHRSVSWYQQTPGQGLQFLFEYFSETQRNKGNFPGRFSGRQFSNSRSEMNVSTLELGDSALYLCASFFDRELQPQHFGDGTRLSIL.